This T cell receptor beta chain derives from a study of Graves' ophthalmopathy and Graves' hyperthyroidism. Each hyperthyroidism patient was newly diagnosed, with under 2 months' duration, and aged 18 to 65. The CDR3 runs 15 residues. Germline CDR1 SGHVS, CDR2 FQNEAQ. V was cut by 3 bases and J by 2 bases, with 10 bases left in between. In the case of this clonotype: Its antigen remains unknown.

Beta-chain TCR CDR3 regions were amplified from RNA transcripts. An initial RT-PCR round employing HTBI primers preceded a second-round multiplex PCR. TCRdb fed the multiplex PCR reads into MiXCR, producing one record per CDR3 protein. The sample consists of 500,000 to 600,000 distinct CDR3 sequences, under 45% of them appearing once. Findings and limits, study-wide: Progression of ophthalmopathy was predicted by the model with more than 70% sensitivity and under 75% specificity.

The TCR originated in an adult man with Graves' hyperthyroidism. Sample: peripheral blood or thyroid tissue (not recorded which). The chain employs TRBV7-8 and TRBJ1-4; D is possibly TRBD1 (5 bases). CDR3 DNA sequence: TGTGCCAGCAGCTTTGAAGGGGTCACTAATGAAAAACTGTTTTTT. This translates into CASSFEGVTNEKLFF.